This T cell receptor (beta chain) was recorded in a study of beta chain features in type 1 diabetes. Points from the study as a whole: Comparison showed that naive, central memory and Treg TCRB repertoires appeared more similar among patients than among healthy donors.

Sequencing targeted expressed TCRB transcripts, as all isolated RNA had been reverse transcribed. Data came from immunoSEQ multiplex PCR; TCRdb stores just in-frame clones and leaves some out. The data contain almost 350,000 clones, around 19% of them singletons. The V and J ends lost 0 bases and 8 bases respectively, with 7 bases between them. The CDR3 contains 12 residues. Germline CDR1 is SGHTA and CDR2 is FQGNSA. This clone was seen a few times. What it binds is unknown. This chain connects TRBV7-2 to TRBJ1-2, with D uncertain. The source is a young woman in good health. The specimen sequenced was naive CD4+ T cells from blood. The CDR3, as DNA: TGTGCCAGCAGCTTAGCGCATGGCGGCTACACCTTC. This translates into CASSLAHGGYTF.